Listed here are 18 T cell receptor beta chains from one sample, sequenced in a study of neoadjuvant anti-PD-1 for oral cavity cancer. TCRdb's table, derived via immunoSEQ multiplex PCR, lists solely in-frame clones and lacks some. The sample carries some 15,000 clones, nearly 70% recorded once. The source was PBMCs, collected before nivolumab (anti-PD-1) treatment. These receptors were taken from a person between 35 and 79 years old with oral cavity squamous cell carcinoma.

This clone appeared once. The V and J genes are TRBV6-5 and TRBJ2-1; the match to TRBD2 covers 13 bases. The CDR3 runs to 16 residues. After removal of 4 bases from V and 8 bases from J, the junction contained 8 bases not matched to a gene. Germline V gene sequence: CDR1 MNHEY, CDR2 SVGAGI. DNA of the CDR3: TGTGCCAGCAGTTTGAGGGGAGGACTAGCGGGAGATGAGCAGTTCTTC. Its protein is CASSLRGGLAGDEQFF.

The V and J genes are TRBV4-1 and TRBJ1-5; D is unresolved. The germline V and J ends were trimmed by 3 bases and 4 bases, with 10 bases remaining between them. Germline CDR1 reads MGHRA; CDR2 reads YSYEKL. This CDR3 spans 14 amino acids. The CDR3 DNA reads TGCGCCAGCAGCCATCCTACAGATAATCAGCCCCAGCATTTT. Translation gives CASSHPTDNQPQHF.

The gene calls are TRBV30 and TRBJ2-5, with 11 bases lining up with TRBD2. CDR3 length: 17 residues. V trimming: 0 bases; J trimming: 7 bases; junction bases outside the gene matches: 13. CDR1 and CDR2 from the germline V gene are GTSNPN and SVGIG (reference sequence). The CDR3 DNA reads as TGTGCCTGGAGTGTATCTAGCGGGAGGTCTGGCCGGGCGACCCAGTACTTC. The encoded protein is CAWSVSSGRSGRATQYF.

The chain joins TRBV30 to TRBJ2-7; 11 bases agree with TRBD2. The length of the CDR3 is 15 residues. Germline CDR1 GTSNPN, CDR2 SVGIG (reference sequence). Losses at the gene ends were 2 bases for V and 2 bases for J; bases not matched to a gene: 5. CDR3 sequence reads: CAWSPTSGIAYEQYF. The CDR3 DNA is TGTGCCTGGAGTCCGACTAGCGGGATTGCCTACGAGCAGTACTTC.

The DNA of the CDR3 is TGTGCCAGCAGCTCCGGGACAGTGGAAGAAAAACTGTTTTTT. Protein: CASSSGTVEEKLFF. V gene TRBV6-6 combines with J gene TRBJ1-4; 7 nucleotides match TRBD1. There are 14 residues in the CDR3. Germline V gene data show CDR1 as MNHNY and CDR2 as SVGAGI (reference sequence). The J segment lost 8 bases and the V segment lost 6 bases, leaving 9 bases of the junction unmatched.

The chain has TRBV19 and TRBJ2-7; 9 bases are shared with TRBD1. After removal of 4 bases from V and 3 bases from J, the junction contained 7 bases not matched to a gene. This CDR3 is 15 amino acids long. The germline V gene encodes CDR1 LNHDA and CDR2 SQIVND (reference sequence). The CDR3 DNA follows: TGTGCCAGTAGTACAGTACCGGGACAGGGCTACGAGCAGTACTTC. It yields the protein CASSTVPGQGYEQYF.

The CDR3 sequence is CASSPTGGRTGELFF. The CDR3 DNA follows: TGTGCCAGCAGCCCAACAGGGGGACGGACCGGGGAGCTGTTTTTT. The chain joins TRBV11-2 to TRBJ2-2; 8 bases are shared with TRBD1. J lost 5 bases, V lost 5 bases, and 7 bases had no gene match. CDR3 length: 15 amino acids. Per germline, CDR1 SGHAT and CDR2 FQNNGV.

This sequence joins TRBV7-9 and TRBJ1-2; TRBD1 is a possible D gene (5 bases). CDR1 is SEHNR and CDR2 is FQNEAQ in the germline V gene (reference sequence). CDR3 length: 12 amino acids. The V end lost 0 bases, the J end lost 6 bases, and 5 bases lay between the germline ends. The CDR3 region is CASSLAGDGYTF. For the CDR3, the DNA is TGTGCCAGCAGCTTAGCAGGGGATGGCTACACCTTC. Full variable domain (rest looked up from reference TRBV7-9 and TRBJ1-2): DTGVSQNPRHKITKRGQNVTFRCDPISEHNRLYWYRQTLGQGPEFLTYFQNEAQLEKSRLLSDRFSAERPKGSFSTLEIQRTEQGDSAMYLCASSLAGDGYTFGSGTRLTVV.

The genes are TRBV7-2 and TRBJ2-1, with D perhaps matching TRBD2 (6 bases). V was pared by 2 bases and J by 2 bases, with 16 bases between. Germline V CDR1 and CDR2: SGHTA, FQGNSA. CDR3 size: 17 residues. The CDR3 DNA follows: TGTGCCAGCAGCTTATTGGCGGGACCTGGCGCCTACAATGAGCAGTTCTTC. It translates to CASSLLAGPGAYNEQFF.

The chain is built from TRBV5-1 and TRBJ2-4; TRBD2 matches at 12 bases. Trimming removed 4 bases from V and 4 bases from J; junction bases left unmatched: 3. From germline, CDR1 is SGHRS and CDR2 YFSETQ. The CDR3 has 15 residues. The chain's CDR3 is CASSPTSGGKNIQYF. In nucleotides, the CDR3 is TGCGCCAGCAGCCCGACTAGCGGGGGAAAAAACATTCAGTACTTC.

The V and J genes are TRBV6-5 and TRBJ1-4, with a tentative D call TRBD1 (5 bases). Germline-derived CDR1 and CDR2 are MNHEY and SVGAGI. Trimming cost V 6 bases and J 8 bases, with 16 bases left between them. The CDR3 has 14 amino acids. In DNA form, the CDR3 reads TGTGCCAGCAGCACCAGGCAGGGTCGGGAAAAACTGTTTTTT. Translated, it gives CASSTRQGREKLFF.

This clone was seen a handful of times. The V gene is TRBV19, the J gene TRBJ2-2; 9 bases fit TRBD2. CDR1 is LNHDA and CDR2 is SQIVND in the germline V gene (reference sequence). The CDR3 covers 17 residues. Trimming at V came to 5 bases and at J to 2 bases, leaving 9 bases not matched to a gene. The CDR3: CASSRVGSGSNTGELFF. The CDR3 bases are TGTGCCAGTAGTCGGGTCGGTAGCGGGAGTAACACCGGGGAGCTGTTTTTT.

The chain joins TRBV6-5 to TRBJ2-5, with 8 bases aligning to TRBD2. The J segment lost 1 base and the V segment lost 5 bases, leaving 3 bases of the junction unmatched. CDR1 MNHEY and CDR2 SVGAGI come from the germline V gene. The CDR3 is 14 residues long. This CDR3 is CASSPGLAQETQYF. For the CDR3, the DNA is TGTGCCAGCAGTCCTGGACTAGCCCAAGAGACCCAGTACTTC.

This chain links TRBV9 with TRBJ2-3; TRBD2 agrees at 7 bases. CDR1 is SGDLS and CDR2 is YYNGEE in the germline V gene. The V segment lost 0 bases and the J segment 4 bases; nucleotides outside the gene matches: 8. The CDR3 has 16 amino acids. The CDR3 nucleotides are TGTGCCAGCAGCGTAGGTTCAGCGGGACTTTCAGATACGCAGTATTTT. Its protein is CASSVGSAGLSDTQYF.

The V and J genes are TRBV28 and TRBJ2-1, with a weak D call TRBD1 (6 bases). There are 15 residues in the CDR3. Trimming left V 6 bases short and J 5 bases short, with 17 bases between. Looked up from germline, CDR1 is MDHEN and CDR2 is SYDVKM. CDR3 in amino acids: CASSPQGIEHNEQFF. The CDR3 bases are TGTGCCAGCAGCCCCCAGGGGATTGAGCACAATGAGCAGTTCTTC. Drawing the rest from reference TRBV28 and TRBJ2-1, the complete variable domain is DVKVTQSSRYLVKRTGEKVFLECVQDMDHENMFWYRQDPGLGLRLIYFSYDVKMKEKGDIPEGYSVSREKKERFSLILESASTNQTSMYLCASSPQGIEHNEQFFGPGTRLTVL.

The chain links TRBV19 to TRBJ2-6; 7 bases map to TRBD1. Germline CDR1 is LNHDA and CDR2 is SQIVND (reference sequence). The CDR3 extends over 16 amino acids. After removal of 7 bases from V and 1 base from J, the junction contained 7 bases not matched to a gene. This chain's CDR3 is CASTRTGVSGANVLTF. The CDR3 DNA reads TGTGCCAGTACGAGGACAGGTGTATCTGGGGCCAACGTCCTGACTTTC.

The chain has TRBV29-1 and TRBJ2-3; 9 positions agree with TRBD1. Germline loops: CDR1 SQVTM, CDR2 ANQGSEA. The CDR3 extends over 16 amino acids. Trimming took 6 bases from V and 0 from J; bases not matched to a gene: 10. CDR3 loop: CSVQKGGTGSTDTQYF. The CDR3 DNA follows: TGCAGCGTGCAGAAGGGGGGGACAGGGAGCACAGATACGCAGTATTTT.

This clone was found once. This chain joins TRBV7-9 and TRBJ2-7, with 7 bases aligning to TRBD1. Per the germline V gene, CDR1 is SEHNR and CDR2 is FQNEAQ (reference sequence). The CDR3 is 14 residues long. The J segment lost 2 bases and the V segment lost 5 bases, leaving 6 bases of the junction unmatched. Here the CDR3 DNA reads TGTGCCAGCAGCGCCGGGACAGCGACCTACGAGCAGTACTTC. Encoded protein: CASSAGTATYEQYF. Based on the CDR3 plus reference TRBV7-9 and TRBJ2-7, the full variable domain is DTGVSQNPRHKITKRGQNVTFRCDPISEHNRLYWYRQTLGQGPEFLTYFQNEAQLEKSRLLSDRFSAERPKGSFSTLEIQRTEQGDSAMYLCASSAGTATYEQYFGPGTRLTVT.